One and the same sample provided the 17 T cell receptor beta chains below, sequenced in a study of blood T cell repertoires in COVID-19. Sequencing was performed with immunoSEQ multiplex PCR; in TCRdb, only in-frame clones are kept and a portion is missing. The sample lists roughly 250,000 clones; about 91% were seen once. Material: PBMCs or T cells enriched from blood (not recorded which). The source is a woman between 35 and 50 years old with acute COVID-19.

The chain employs TRBV6-6 and TRBJ1-6; no reliable D call. The V end lost 0 bases, the J end lost 8 bases, and 8 bases lay between the germline ends. From germline, CDR1 is MNHNY and CDR2 SVGAGI (reference sequence). This CDR3 contains 14 residues. The CDR3 loop is CASSYSTRHSPLHF. CDR3 DNA sequence: TGTGCCAGCAGTTACTCAACTAGGCATTCACCCCTCCACTTT.

This chain links TRBV24-1 with TRBJ2-5; D is unresolved. The length of the CDR3 is 15 residues. Germline-derived CDR1 and CDR2 are KGHDR and SFDVKD. Trimming stripped 5 bases from V and 1 base from J, with 13 bases between. DNA of the CDR3: TGTGCCACCAGTGCCGGCCGACACCCCCAAGAGACCCAGTACTTC. Its protein product is CATSAGRHPQETQYF.

This clone was recorded once. This sequence joins TRBV30 and TRBJ1-1, with D unresolved. The germline V and J ends were trimmed by 3 bases and 8 bases, with 16 bases remaining between them. The CDR3 has 13 residues. Germline CDR1 and CDR2: GTSNPN and SVGIG (reference sequence). In nucleotides, the CDR3 is TGTGCCTGGAGCCCCACCGGGGTCGGGGAAGCTTTCTTT. It specifies CAWSPTGVGEAFF.

The gene calls are TRBV5-5 and TRBJ2-1; a possible D gene is TRBD2 (6 bases). Per the germline V gene, CDR1 is SGHKS and CDR2 is YYEKEE (reference sequence). This CDR3 region has 13 residues. V lost 5 bases, J lost 8 bases, and 14 bases lay in between. CDR3 DNA sequence: TGTGCCAGCAGACCGACCCCGGGGGATGAGCAGTTCTTC. Translation gives CASRPTPGDEQFF.

The V call is TRBV15, the J call TRBJ2-2; 10 nucleotides agree with TRBD2. The J segment lost 6 bases and the V segment lost 1 base, leaving 2 bases of the junction unmatched. The CDR3 totals 15 residues. In germline, CDR1 is LNHNV, CDR2 YYDKDF (reference sequence). As DNA, the CDR3 is TGTGCCACCAGCAGAGCTAGCGGGAGTTCCGGGGAGCTGTTTTTT. This sequence encodes CATSRASGSSGELFF. Combining the CDR3 with reference TRBV15 and TRBJ2-2 gives the whole variable domain DAMVIQNPRYQVTQFGKPVTLSCSQTLNHNVMYWYQQKSSQAPKLLFHYYDKDFNNEADTPDNFQSRRPNTSFCFLDIRSPGLGDTAMYLCATSRASGSSGELFFGEGSRLTVL.

V usage is TRBV9 and J usage is TRBJ2-1; TRBD2 matches 8 bases. The CDR3 totals 15 residues. CDR1 SGDLS and CDR2 YYNGEE come from the germline V gene. After removal of 0 bases from V and 7 bases from J, the junction contained 6 bases not matched to a gene. The CDR3, as DNA: TGTGCCAGCAGCGTAGTGTCGGGAGGGTCGAATGAGCAGTTCTTC. Residues: CASSVVSGGSNEQFF.

This clone was counted only a few times. The rearrangement links TRBV27 to TRBJ2-1; 14 positions agree with TRBD2. V shed 1 base and J 7 bases; nucleotides not matched to a gene: 6. The length of the CDR3 is 17 residues. CDR1 is MNHEY, CDR2 SMNVEV, per germline (reference sequence). DNA for the CDR3: TGTGCCAGCAGTTTATTGACTAGCGGGAGGGCTGGGAATGAGCAGTTCTTC. Encoded protein: CASSLLTSGRAGNEQFF.

The V and J genes are TRBV14 and TRBJ2-7; TRBD2 matches at 7 bases. Germline CDR1 SGHDN, CDR2 FVKESK. The CDR3 is made up of 14 amino acids. J was trimmed by 3 bases and V by 3 bases; bases with no gene match: 5. The chain's CDR3 is CASSQTSRDYEQYF. In DNA form, the CDR3 reads TGTGCCAGCAGCCAGACTAGCCGAGACTACGAGCAGTACTTC.

The chain recombines TRBV19 with TRBJ1-5, with D tentatively TRBD1 (6 bases). The CDR3 is 14 residues long. V lost 3 bases and J 7 bases, leaving 13 bases between the germline ends. From germline, CDR1 is LNHDA and CDR2 SQIVND (reference sequence). The CDR3 DNA is TGTGCCAGTAGTATCGGGACAAGATCACAGCCCCAGCATTTT. It encodes CASSIGTRSQPQHF.

This sequence joins TRBV3-1 (or the pseudogene TRBV3-2) and TRBJ1-1, with TRBD1 identical over 8 bases. The CDR3 loop spans 15 amino acids. Germline lookup yields CDR1 LGHDT and CDR2 YNNKEL (reference sequence). Trimming at V came to 2 bases and at J to 3 bases, leaving 5 bases not matched to a gene. Written as DNA, the CDR3 is TGTGCCAGCAGCCAACTGGACAGGGAGGACACTGAAGCTTTCTTT. It is translated as CASSQLDREDTEAFF.

The sample holds a few counts of this clone. V usage is TRBV7-9 and J usage is TRBJ2-2; D gene ambiguous. The CDR3 is made up of 13 amino acids. V was shortened by 4 bases and J by 5 bases, with 8 bases between the two germline ends. The germline V gene encodes CDR1 SEHNR and CDR2 FQNEAQ (reference sequence). The CDR3 region has the DNA TGTGCCAGCAGCTCGTACACGACCGGGGAGCTGTTTTTT. Residues: CASSSYTTGELFF.

This chain links TRBV9 with TRBJ2-1; 10 bases fit TRBD2. Trimming at V came to 0 bases and at J to 9 bases, leaving 6 bases not matched to a gene. Germline loops: CDR1 SGDLS, CDR2 YYNGEE. The CDR3 has 15 residues. CDR3 nucleotide sequence: TGTGCCAGCAGCGTAGCTCCTAGCGGGAGTGGTGAGCAGTTCTTC. Protein: CASSVAPSGSGEQFF.

This chain links TRBV4-3 with TRBJ2-1; 9 bases map to TRBD2. Germline CDR1 reads LGHNA; CDR2 reads YSLEER. V shed 4 bases and J 7 bases; nucleotides not matched to a gene: 8. This CDR3 region has 15 residues. The CDR3 region is CASSPAWRGGNEQFF. The CDR3 region has the DNA TGCGCCAGCAGCCCAGCCTGGCGGGGGGGGAATGAGCAGTTCTTC.

The chain employs TRBV6-1 and TRBJ1-1; D not certain. Looked up from germline, CDR1 is MNHNS and CDR2 is SASEGT. Trimming took off 3 bases at V and 5 bases at J, with 10 bases between the two ends. There are 13 residues in the CDR3. The CDR3 nucleotides are TGTGCCAGCAGTGACCGGGGTTTGACTGAAGCTTTCTTT. This codes for CASSDRGLTEAFF.

The J gene is TRBJ2-7, the V gene TRBV28; 7 positions match TRBD2. Germline loops: CDR1 MDHEN, CDR2 SYDVKM. This CDR3 has 15 amino acids. J was trimmed by 2 bases and V by 6 bases; bases with no gene match: 10. The CDR3 loop is CASRLGGEGPYEQYF. As DNA, the CDR3 is TGTGCCAGCAGGCTCGGTGGGGAGGGCCCCTACGAGCAGTACTTC.

Worth noting for this clone: This same CDR3 is encoded by further DNA sequences in the sample. This chain links TRBV7-9 with TRBJ1-2; 7 positions match TRBD1. This CDR3 is built from 14 residues. Germline values: CDR1 SEHNR, CDR2 FQNEAQ (reference sequence). Losses at the gene ends were 1 base for V and 2 bases for J; bases not matched to a gene: 1. The CDR3 is CASSLVQGNYGYTF. The CDR3 DNA reads TGTGCCAGCAGCTTAGTACAGGGGAACTATGGCTACACCTTC.

The chain joins TRBV11-3 to TRBJ2-5; the D gene is possibly TRBD1 (5 bases). CDR1 is SGHNT and CDR2 is YENEEA in the germline V gene. Between the trimmed V and J ends, which lost 3 bases and 2 bases, there was a span of 16 bases. The CDR3 extends over 16 amino acids. CDR3 sequence reads: CASSLGQGKGQETQYF. The CDR3, as DNA: TGTGCCAGCAGCTTGGGGCAGGGTAAGGGACAAGAGACCCAGTACTTC.